Sequencing of this T cell receptor (beta chain) was carried out in a study of cytomegalovirus exposure and HLA in healthy donors (dated by TCRdb to 2017 to 2019). Regarding the complete study: An earlier analysis of several hundred of the donors reported 276 Gb of sequence data and roughly 120 million unique TCR beta sequences obtained from some 170 million T cells. An earlier analysis of 587 of the donors applied high-throughput TCR beta sequencing to assess whether each TCR beta V gene segment acted as functional or pseudogenic. About 280 gigabases of sequencing data and 70 million to 85 million unique TCR sequences were included in an early release covering about 620 HLA-typed donors. A later analysis re-examined previously published TCR beta repertoires from 500 to 700 donors and added high-resolution HLA genotyping to investigate patterns of TCR occurrence. Typing coverage differed by locus: A, B, C, DRB1 and DQB1 were typed in about 629-640 donors, DQA1 in approximately 520, DPA1 in over 600, and DPB1 in roughly 450. Because of strong linkage in the cohort, roughly five DR-DQ haplotypes were treated as single units for association and clustering. The study combined high-throughput TCR immunosequencing, statistical association of individual TCRs with disease status, and machine learning to predict cytomegalovirus infection status. On average, about 200,000 unique TCR beta nucleotide sequences were sequenced per donor among 350 to 400 genotyped donors of the cohort, with around 19% of those sequences being non-productive. Along with the roughly 700-subject first cohort, a separate validation cohort of over a hundred different subjects was used. The study was designed to test whether signatures of past pathogen exposure could be identified by cataloging public T cell receptors. All discovery cohort repertoires had been generated on a single sequencing platform. The T cell repertoires of under 700 subjects were profiled by immunosequencing and related to cytomegalovirus serostatus. Rather than drawing on any new phenotypic data, the later analysis identified candidate immune exposures from TCR beta sequences and the way those sequences occurred across donors. Of the roughly 400 genotyped donors, more than 75% were placed in the genetic ancestry cluster associated with self-reported Caucasian donors. A later genetic analysis took genome-wide SNP genotypes for about 65% of the 666 donors and used that subset as a discovery cohort. HLA typing covered class I and class II loci at four-digit resolution. Donor age, sex, ethnicity and CMV serostatus were collected together with the repertoire data. Overall study results and their limits: The cohort was sequenced for TCR beta chains only, and without alpha or paired-chain data the features that could be detected were limited. In a later analysis, HLA-associated TCR beta chains were found to be more clonally expanded and to have lower generation probabilities than equally common non-associated chains. In vitro tests confirmed that a few of the cytomegalovirus-associated TCR beta chains recognize cytomegalovirus antigens. The authors suggested that the approach could potentially be extended to other disease states and immunological phenotypes. Strong co-occurrence of HLA alleles, especially DR and DQ, made assigning TCR associations to individual alleles difficult. A further reported finding was that TCR beta sequences accurately predicted the HLA-A and HLA-B alleles for most subjects in the first cohort. Because some donors lacked HLA typing at each locus, the association tests relied only on the typed subset. In a later analysis, some 18,000 TCR beta sequences were associated with specific HLA alleles at a false discovery rate of 0.05. In the study, roughly 160 TCR beta chains were listed as associated with cytomegalovirus. The 87-base-pair reads could not distinguish some IMGT-functional V segments, including TRBV6-2 and TRBV6-3, so those segments were excluded. A cluster of highly shared sequence variants was judged likely to be a technical artifact of the sequencing pipeline. Most TCR sequences were seen in very few donors, while some public TCRs were found in many individuals. Because counts were too low, roughly 16 rarely observed V segments, including chromosome 9 orphons, were excluded from the earlier analysis of several hundred of the donors. Compared with the roughly 720-donor mean, donors in an Asian-associated ancestry cluster had fewer N-insertions in productive TCRs, according to a later genetic analysis. A later genetic analysis associated a missense DCLRE1C variant with V-gene and J-gene trimming of TCR beta chains, and an independent cohort replicated the association. Cytomegalovirus status was reported to be diagnosed by the classifier with high specificity and sensitivity in both the original and validation cohorts. In an earlier analysis of some 500 of the donors, most TCR beta V segments were observed in productive rearrangements about 90% or about 30% of the time, broadly matching IMGT annotations. Sequencing depth was assumed to be roughly uniform across donors in the presence/absence analyses, though that assumption may not hold. Linkage disequilibrium might explain the correlated functional status among segregating V segments, but an unknown experimental factor could not be ruled out. The only immune exposure information available for the cohort was CMV serostatus. In a later analysis, TCR association rates were found to vary across HLA loci, with the most associated TCRs seen for DRB1 alleles and the fewest for HLA-C alleles. In a later analysis, most CMV-associated TCR beta chains were found to appear HLA-restricted, with HLA associations seemingly driven largely by CMV exposure. According to a later analysis, parvovirus B19, influenza, CMV and Epstein-Barr virus appeared linked to several top co-occurrence clusters.

Reading the germline V gene gives CDR1 ENHRY and CDR2 SYGVKD. Including cysteine and phenylalanine, the CDR3 has 13 amino acids. The read is trimmed to its CDR3 DNA, 39 bases read in frame from base 1. V loses 3 bases of germline sequence and J loses 5 bases, and the interval between the two ends is 10 bases. The cohort comprised hundreds of healthy bone marrow donors. All cohort members were sampled while nominally healthy, although unrecorded immune exposures were likely present. The donor tested CMV seropositive, placing the donor among the roughly 300 seropositive members of the cohort. Each donor provided a peripheral blood sample, and peripheral blood mononuclear cells were used for TCR beta sequencing. Genomic DNA was extracted from the blood cell samples with the Qiagen DNeasy Blood Extraction Kit. Libraries were made using the immunoSEQ multiplex PCR assay. For the multiplex PCR, a mixture combining 60 forward primers for TCR Vbeta segments and 13 reverse primers for TCR Jbeta segments was used. The CDR3 region of rearranged TCR beta genes was amplified from genomic DNA by a multiplex PCR assay. Amplified TCR beta libraries were sequenced as 87-base-pair reads on the Illumina HiSeq System. Turning to the authors' computational methods: Across the 600 to 700 repertoires, a later analysis counted roughly 77 million unique TCR beta chains, some 11 million of which were shared by at least two donors. A nearest-neighbor algorithm error-corrected the raw reads and collapsed the reads into unique sequences, merging closely related sequences to remove PCR and sequencing errors. V, D and J gene segments were assigned by aligning CDR3 sequences to IMGT reference sequences. For a sequence to be retained, a match of at least six nucleotides was required to both a V gene segment and a J gene segment. Rearrangements were called productive when the CDR3 lacked stop codons and stayed in frame with V and J; all others were non-productive. Following IMGT convention, CDR3 was defined as the stretch from the second conserved V-encoded cysteine to the conserved J-encoded phenylalanine. Sequences without an unambiguous match to a single V gene segment were excluded from the earlier analysis of almost 600 of the donors. An earlier analysis of several hundred of the donors called V segments functional above 56.7% productive rearrangements and segregating when the between-donor standard deviation exceeded 5%. A statistical classification framework was developed to diagnose cytomegalovirus status using the catalog of TCR beta chain sequences. V and J gene assignment, in a later analysis, came from comparing TCR nucleotide sequences with IMGT/GENE-DB human TR gene sequences. A later analysis assigned CDR3 sequences and most-parsimonious VDJ recombination scenarios with the TCRdist pipeline. A later analysis defined each TCR beta chain by its CDR3 amino acid sequence plus V-gene family, and excluded reads lacking a unique V-gene family. A later analysis removed several hundred highly shared, low-generation-probability nucleotide sequences to deal with suspected cross-contamination and a sequencing artifact. In a later analysis, a clonal expansion index was calculated for each public chain from normalized within-repertoire ranks of inferred template counts. Generation probabilities in a later analysis came from a VDJ recombination model fitted to out-of-frame rearrangements, and those results were checked against IGoR. A later analysis scored TCR-TCR, TCR-HLA and TCR-CMV co-occurrence with hypergeometric tests, applying a repertoire-size bias correction to TCR pairs. False discovery rates were estimated in a later analysis by permuting HLA or CMV assignments 20 times. In a later analysis, co-occurring TCRs were grouped with DBSCAN, and TCRdist sequence similarity was added when clustering was performed within HLA-allele-positive subsets. Repertoires with fewer than 30,000 or more than 120,000 public chains, plus five repertoires with anomalous nucleotide sharing, were excluded from co-occurrence clustering. TCRdb mirrors the immuneACCESS table, restricted to in-frame sequences. Some clones are absent from its copies; in checked studies, under half trace to an unresolved V gene, and the reason for the others is unknown. D and trimming were read from the DNA, whereas the V and J calls and clone size are those reported in that table. The sample profile shows some 170,000 clones; approximately 85% of them were found once. Jointly, the top ten make up roughly 10% of the sample.

This clone has a handful of counts. No cognate antigen has been identified for it. No base qualities exist here, and no much larger clone lies one base off it. Sequenced material: PBMCs. This sequence was found in a man aged 50 or older in good health and CMV-seropositive. The chain is encoded by TRBV10-3 joined to TRBJ1-1; the D gene identity is not certain. The sequenced DNA: TGTGCCATCAGTGATTCTCTGGAGACTGAAGCTTTCTTT. It translates to CAISDSLETEAFF.